This TCR beta chain was profiled in a study of T cell repertoires in cytomegalovirus infection. Study context: CMV infection plus the matching HLA type was flagged by public TCR beta signatures. Study results and caveats: Predominance within the ex vivo response was attributable to HLA-C-restricted CMV-specific TCR beta clonotypes. Cumulative public TCR beta family frequency identified carriers of CMV plus the relevant HLA.

This clonotype has just a few counts. Antigen unknown. TCRdb re-analysed the reads in MiXCR, keeping a single row per CDR3 protein. The sample lists about 130,000 distinct CDR3 sequences, roughly 9% occurring once. The receptor was isolated from a human donor in good health (CMV status not recorded). Some clones in this sample may be carry-over from other donors' samples. Sequencing used PBMCs.

CDR3 in DNA: TGTGCCAGTAGTAGTGGTGGGGGCTACACTGAAGCTTTCTTT. Protein: CASSSGGGYTEAFF. The chain carries TRBV19 and TRBJ1-1, with D perhaps matching TRBD1 (6 bases). CDR3 length: 14 amino acids. Trimming took off 4 bases at V and 3 bases at J, with 12 bases between the two ends. From germline, CDR1 is LNHDA and CDR2 SQIVND (reference sequence).